This TCR beta chain was sequenced in a study of T cell responses to AZD1222 COVID-19 vaccine. Study results and caveats: A rise in Spike-specific TCR breadth and depth followed two AZD1222 doses. Seropositive AZD1222 recipients at baseline numbered only five or six.

Concerning this clone: Its antigen is undetermined.

V lost 6 bases to trimming and J lost 6 bases; unmatched junction nucleotides: 6. CDR3 length equals 14 residues. Germline CDR1 reads MNHEY; CDR2 reads SVGAGI. Generated by immunoSEQ multiplex PCR, the TCRdb table keeps only in-frame clones and is missing some. The data contain about 75,000 clones, 88% of them seen just once; the ten biggest clones take up about 9%. The chain employs TRBV6-5 and TRBJ2-7, with 12 bases that match TRBD1. This sequence was found in an adult who received the MenACWY meningococcal vaccine as a control. This sample comprised peripheral blood, obtained 28 days after the second dose of the MenACWY control vaccine. CDR3 DNA: TGTGCCAGCAGCTACGGGGACAGGGGGCGCGAGCAGTACTTC. This translates into CASSYGDRGREQYF.